This TCR beta chain was captured by sequencing in a study of T cells in Graves' hyperthyroidism and ophthalmopathy. The wider study: At the time of initial diagnosis and before any treatment, peripheral blood was collected. Study results and caveats: Ophthalmopathy prediction by the model preceded onset by a median about 6 months. Researchers found most expanded thyroid clonotypes above 0.001 in blood as well.

The study left out patients who had uncontrolled infection, other autoimmune disease, pregnancy or lactation. CDR3 length equals 17 residues. Germline values: CDR1 SGHAT, CDR2 FQNNGV. With V trimmed by 2 bases and J by 3 bases, 6 bases remained unmatched. A note on this clonotype: No antigen is known for it.

Researchers amplified the TCR beta CDR3 regions from RNA transcripts. The HTBI primer set drove a first-round RT-PCR of the TCR CDR3. Each CDR3 protein is one row after TCRdb ran MiXCR on the multiplex PCR reads. The sample has approximately 710,000 distinct CDR3 sequences, around a sixth seen once. The TCR was taken from a man between 50 and 59 years old with Graves' hyperthyroidism. The chain carries TRBV11-2 and TRBJ2-1; 11 nucleotides align to TRBD2. What was sequenced was blood. The chain's CDR3 is CASSLHGTSGIYNEQFF. Written as DNA, the CDR3 is TGTGCCAGCAGCTTACATGGGACTAGCGGAATCTACAATGAGCAGTTCTTC.